This passage covers 4 T cell receptor beta chains from one sample sequenced in a study of blood T cell repertoires in COVID-19 (dated by TCRdb to 2019 to 2021). Preparation of the library involved the immunoSEQ multiplex PCR assay. TCRdb took this table from immuneACCESS and kept in-frame rearrangements with V and J called. Such tables lack part of the clones; where checked against another copy, unresolved V genes explain under half of the gap, and the rest is unexplained. This sample holds about 44,000 clones; around 82% were observed only once. The ten most abundant clones make up around 4.2% of the sample. The sample was peripheral blood. The receptor set was obtained from a woman aged 65 to 85 with acute or convalescent COVID-19.

The genes are TRBV15 and TRBJ2-7; 8 bases match TRBD2. Trimming took 0 bases from V and 0 from J; bases not matched to a gene: 4. The CDR3 is 16 amino acids. Per the germline V gene, CDR1 is LNHNV and CDR2 is YYDKDF (reference sequence). CDR3: CATSRDFTSGSYEQYF. The DNA of the CDR3 is TGTGCCACCAGCAGAGATTTTACTAGCGGCTCCTACGAGCAGTACTTC.

The gene calls are TRBV5-4 and TRBJ2-7, with 8 positions matching TRBD2. The V gene's germline CDR1 is SGHNT and CDR2 YYREEE (reference sequence). CDR3 length: 15 residues. J was trimmed by 12 bases and V by 0 bases; bases with no gene match: 14. CDR3 loop: CASSLERESRYGAYF. CDR3 sequence (DNA): TGTGCCAGCAGCTTGGAGCGGGAGTCTCGCTACGGTGCGTACTTC.

Remarks on this clone: One end of the junction fails to match germline, which may point to a read error. The V and J genes are TRBV3-1 (or the pseudogene TRBV3-2) and TRBJ2-3; 7 bases fit TRBD2. This CDR3 is built from 16 residues. From germline, CDR1 is LGHDT and CDR2 YNNKEL (reference sequence). CDR3 nucleotides: TGTGCCAGCAGTCAAGGACTAGTAGCGAGCACAGATACGCAGTATTTT. Its translation: CASSQGLVASTDTQYF.

The chain couples TRBV12-3 or TRBV12-4 to TRBJ1-5; TRBD1 matches 7 bases. The CDR3 has 13 amino acids. After removal of 3 bases from V and 6 bases from J, the junction contained 2 bases not matched to a gene. CDR3: CASSLGQLQPQHF. CDR3 nucleotide sequence: TGTGCCAGCAGTTTGGGACAGCTTCAGCCCCAGCATTTT.